This T cell receptor (beta chain) was recorded in a study of Ad26.COV2.S vaccination and SARS-CoV-2 variants. Study information: Recipients of Ad26.COV2.S got it intramuscularly, once or twice 56 days apart.

Method: immunoSEQ multiplex PCR; TCRdb's copy keeps in-frame clones and lacks some. Among hundreds of thousands of clones listed, approximately 88% were seen once. Described treatment: about 20 received Ad26.COV2.S at low or high dose, single or two shots; five or six received placebo; per-sample allocation not given. Samples were taken on day 63 after the first vaccine or placebo injection. In regard to this clone: Its antigen is unknown.

CDR3 size: 16 residues. V was clipped by 5 bases and J by 0 bases; unmatched bases: 8. Germline V gene sequence: CDR1 LGHDT, CDR2 YNNKEL (reference sequence). Whole-study findings and limits: Across vaccine and placebo recipients, the breadth of non-spike TCRs was similar. Vaccinated individuals (as opposed to placebo recipients) had higher spike-specific TCR breadth.

The chain has TRBV3-1 (or the pseudogene TRBV3-2) and TRBJ2-3; 7 bases line up with TRBD2. The TCR originated in a person aged 18 to 65 who received the Ad26.COV2.S COVID-19 vaccine or a placebo. The input for sequencing was peripheral blood, taken in a trial of Ad26.COV2.S vaccine versus placebo. DNA for the CDR3: TGTGCCAGCAGCTGGCTAGCGGAGAAAAGCACAGATACGCAGTATTTT. It is translated as CASSWLAEKSTDTQYF.